This T cell receptor (beta chain) originates from a study of glioma-infiltrating T cells. TCR alpha and beta CDR3 regions were amplified from RNA using iRepertoire nested multiplex PCR. One-step reverse transcription and amplification started from about 100-400 ng of tissue mRNA or PBMC total RNA. TCRdb passed the multiplex PCR reads through MiXCR, listing each CDR3 protein once. The repertoire holds around 90,000 distinct CDR3 sequences, with 35% to 45% as singletons. The receptor was derived from a human donor with low-grade glioma or glioblastoma, undergoing nonglioma brain surgery, or in good health (not recorded which). Material: glioma tissue, nonneoplastic brain tissue, or PBMCs (not recorded which).

The DNA of the CDR3 is TGCAGCCTCGCGACGGTTCCCCCCTACGAGCAGTACTTC. This encodes CSLATVPPYEQYF. This chain joins TRBV29-1 and TRBJ2-7, with D hard to call. The CDR3 consists of 13 residues. V shed 8 bases and J shed 2 bases, with 16 bases lying between them. Per germline, CDR1 SQVTM and CDR2 ANQGSEA.